This TCR beta chain derives from a study of T cell changes during pregnancy in multiple sclerosis. This clone showed up just once. Sequenced by immunoSEQ multiplex PCR; TCRdb stores in-frame clones only, minus some. The sample has 35,000 to 45,000 clones, more than 80% seen once. This TCR came from a female donor with multiple sclerosis, enrolled in a pregnancy study. This specimen was peripheral blood, taken before pregnancy.

CDR3 DNA: TGTGCCAGCAGCCCGACAACCAATGAGCAGTTCTTC. Protein sequence: CASSPTTNEQFF. V gene TRBV13 combines with J gene TRBJ2-1; D not certain. Germline V gives CDR1 PRHDT, CDR2 FYEKMQ (reference sequence). V was cut by 5 bases and J by 6 bases, with 8 bases left in between. The CDR3 has 12 residues.